This T cell receptor beta chain was identified during a study of blood T cell repertoires in COVID-19. Background on the study: The United States, Italy and Spain provided the acute and convalescent COVID-19 samples. PBMCs, B-cell-depleted T cells, or T cells were the source of the cDNA or gDNA that made up the material.

Original data processing: Estimation of nucleated cell counts was performed using reference gene primer amplification. Repertoires were generated with immunoSEQ multiplex PCR, while TCRdb's copy carries only in-frame clones and drops some. The V and J calls and clone size are taken from that table; D and trimming were inferred from the DNA. The sample yields about 160,000 clones, roughly 80% seen once. This CDR3 contains 17 residues. CDR1 and CDR2 (germline): SGHRS, YFSETQ. Germline trimming cut 0 bases from V and 3 bases from J; bases unmatched to any gene: 6. V is TRBV5-1 and J is TRBJ2-7; 13 nucleotides match TRBD2. What was sequenced was peripheral blood. The receptor comes from a man in his 70s with acute or convalescent COVID-19. This CDR3 is CASSLGGLAGNVYEQYF. The CDR3 coding sequence is TGCGCCAGCAGCTTGGGGGGACTAGCGGGGAACGTCTACGAGCAGTACTTC.